The next 19 T cell receptor beta chains were all read from a single sample in a study of T cell repertoires in cytomegalovirus infection. TCRdb re-derived calls from the reads in MiXCR, one entry per CDR3 protein. Seen here are fewer than 350,000 distinct CDR3 sequences, roughly 15% observed once, and the top ten hold approximately 12%. The sample was PBMCs. The receptor source for this set is a human donor in good health (CMV status not recorded). Some clones in this sample may be carry-over from other donors' samples.

The sample holds one count of this clonotype. At one of its ends the junction is not consistent with the germline gene, which may arise from a read error. This chain uses TRBV4-1 with TRBJ2-6; 8 nucleotides agree with TRBD1. This CDR3 comprises 18 residues. Germline assignment: CDR1 MGHRA and CDR2 YSYEKL. Here the CDR3 DNA reads TGCGCCAGCAACCAAGTAGACAGGGGCCGCTCTGGGGCCAACGTCCTGACTTTC. Amino acids: CASNQVDRGRSGANVLTF.

The chain links TRBV18 to TRBJ1-1; 8 bases are a match to TRBD1. The trim removed 2 bases at V and 1 base at J, leaving 3 bases unmatched. The CDR3 length is 15 residues. Germline assignment: CDR1 KGHSH and CDR2 LQKENI. CDR3 bases: TGTGCCAGCTCACCATCGGACAGGGAGAACACTGAAGCTTTCTTT. This encodes CASSPSDRENTEAFF.

The V gene is TRBV4-1, the J gene TRBJ2-7; 10 bases match TRBD2. V shed 0 bases and J 2 bases; nucleotides not matched to a gene: 4. The CDR3 is 16 amino acids. CDR1 is MGHRA, CDR2 YSYEKL, per germline. CDR3 loop: CASSQEPSGGTYEQYF. The CDR3 DNA reads as TGCGCCAGCAGCCAAGAACCTAGCGGGGGAACCTACGAGCAGTACTTC.

The genes are TRBV6-1 and TRBJ1-2; TRBD1 might be the D (6 bases). The CDR3 has 18 residues. Trimming left V 0 bases short and J 4 bases short, with 21 bases between. CDR1 and CDR2 from the germline V gene are MNHNS and SASEGT. CDR3 region: CASSEALLTGGQRYGYTF. The CDR3 nucleotides read TGTGCCAGCAGTGAAGCCCTCTTAACCGGGGGGCAGCGCTATGGCTACACCTTC.

The V gene is TRBV12-3 or TRBV12-4, the J gene TRBJ2-7; D unresolved. The CDR3 runs to 12 residues. Trimming shortened V by 5 bases and J by 5 bases, and 10 bases separated the two germline ends. The DNA of the CDR3 is TGTGCCAGCAGTGAACCCCCCCACGAGCAGTACTTC. It translates to CASSEPPHEQYF.

Ten or more counts support this clonotype. The V and J genes are TRBV12-3 or TRBV12-4 and TRBJ1-6; 9 bases align to TRBD1. This CDR3 is built from 15 residues. J was trimmed by 9 bases and V by 4 bases; bases with no gene match: 7. Here the CDR3 reads CASSWGTGSASPLHF. The CDR3 DNA follows: TGTGCCAGCAGTTGGGGGACAGGGTCGGCTTCACCCCTCCACTTT.

This clonotype has only a few counts. The chain carries TRBV20-1 and TRBJ1-5; TRBD1 is a possible D gene (5 bases). This CDR3 region has 12 residues. Deletions cut 2 bases from V and 11 bases from J, with 13 bases between. Germline CDR1 is DFQATT and CDR2 is SNEGSKA (reference sequence). CDR3 nucleotide sequence: TGCAGTGCTAGACAGGGTGGAGAGGCCCAGCATTTT. The encoded protein is CSARQGGEAQHF.

This clonotype has only one observation. The chain has TRBV12-3 or TRBV12-4 and TRBJ2-3, with D possibly TRBD2 on 5 matching bases. CDR3 length: 14 amino acids. The V and J ends lost 5 bases and 2 bases respectively, with 11 bases between them. CDR3 DNA: TGTGCCAGCAGTAGAGGGCTAACCACAGATACGCAGTATTTT. It encodes CASSRGLTTDTQYF.

The sample holds a few counts of this clonotype. V and J are TRBV20-1 and TRBJ1-2; 9 bases align to TRBD1. Germline V gene data show CDR1 as DFQATT and CDR2 as SNEGSKA (reference sequence). The trim removed 5 bases at V and 4 bases at J, leaving 5 bases unmatched. This CDR3 region has 13 residues. CDR3 region: CSAEDRGSYGYTF. The DNA for the CDR3 is TGCAGTGCTGAGGACAGGGGTAGCTATGGCTACACCTTC.

Only a few counts were recorded for this clonotype. The V gene is TRBV2, the J gene TRBJ2-6; D unresolved. The germline V and J ends were trimmed by 1 base and 0 bases, with 13 bases remaining between them. The CDR3 sequence is 18 residues long. Germline V lookup: CDR1 SNHLY, CDR2 FYNNEI. CDR3: CASSEGATGISGANVLTF. Here the CDR3 DNA reads TGTGCCAGCAGTGAAGGAGCGACGGGTATCTCTGGGGCCAACGTCCTGACTTTC.

This clonotype has just a few counts. The J gene is TRBJ1-4, the V gene TRBV7-9, with D hard to call. Germline V gene lookup returns CDR1 SEHNR and CDR2 FQNEAQ (reference sequence). Trimming removed 3 bases from V and 8 bases from J, with 16 bases in between. The length of the CDR3 is 15 residues. The CDR3 coding sequence is TGTGCCAGCAGCTTTGGATCGGCTCGAGCGGAAAAACTGTTTTTT. It is translated as CASSFGSARAEKLFF.

The chain joins TRBV14 to TRBJ1-2; D perhaps matches TRBD1 (6 bases). The CDR3 is 15 residues long. V lost 1 base, J lost 4 bases, and 13 bases lay in between. Germline V CDR1 and CDR2: SGHDN, FVKESK. DNA of the CDR3: TGTGCCAGCAGCCAAGGAGGGGGGCATGGCTATGGCTACACCTTC. Translated, it gives CASSQGGGHGYGYTF. The entire variable domain, with the rest obtained from reference TRBV14 and TRBJ1-2, is as follows: EAGVTQFPSHSVIEKGQTVTLRCDPISGHDNLYWYRRVMGKEIKFLLHFVKESKQDESGMPNNRFLAERTGGTYSTLKVQPAELEDSGVYFCASSQGGGHGYGYTFGSGTRLTVV.

This clonotype was detected a few times. The V and J genes are TRBV6-5 and TRBJ1-1, with 9 bases matching TRBD1. This CDR3 is built from 17 residues. Germline CDR1 is MNHEY and CDR2 is SVGAGI. V shed 4 bases and J 1 base; nucleotides not matched to a gene: 10. This CDR3 is CASSFVYRGRENTEAFF. Here the CDR3 DNA reads TGTGCCAGCAGTTTTGTTTACAGGGGGCGTGAGAACACTGAAGCTTTCTTT.

V gene TRBV6-2 or TRBV6-3 combines with J gene TRBJ2-6; TRBD2 might be the D (7 bases). This CDR3 has 15 amino acids. The germline V and J ends were trimmed by 6 bases and 8 bases, with 17 bases remaining between them. Looked up from germline, CDR1 is MNHEY and CDR2 is SVGEGT. CDR3 bases: TGTGCCAGCAGCGGAGGGGGGGGACTCACCAACGTCCTGACTTTC. It codes for CASSGGGGLTNVLTF.

This clonotype was seen repeatedly, ten times or more. This chain links TRBV7-2 with TRBJ2-3; perhaps TRBD1 as D (6 bases). Germline V gene sequence: CDR1 SGHTA, CDR2 FQGNSA. CDR3 size: 13 residues. The V gene lost 3 bases and the J gene lost 6 bases, with 10 bases spanning the gap. Here the CDR3 reads CASSFQGTDTQYF. For the CDR3, the DNA is TGTGCCAGCAGCTTCCAGGGGACGGATACGCAGTATTTT.

V and J are TRBV18 and TRBJ2-7; perhaps TRBD1 as D (6 bases). Germline lookup yields CDR1 KGHSH and CDR2 LQKENI. The CDR3 runs 14 residues. Trimming left V 6 bases short and J 0 bases short, with 12 bases between. The CDR3 bases are TGTGCCAGCTCCCCCAAACAGGGCTCCTACGAGCAGTACTTC. It codes for CASSPKQGSYEQYF.

V gene TRBV4-1 combines with J gene TRBJ1-3; unclear D gene. Trimming shortened V by 4 bases and J by 2 bases, and 9 bases separated the two germline ends. There are 14 residues in the CDR3. Germline V gene lookup returns CDR1 MGHRA and CDR2 YSYEKL. The CDR3 spells CASSLDQPGNTIYF. The CDR3 DNA sequence: TGCGCCAGCAGCCTTGATCAGCCTGGAAACACCATATATTTT.

J is TRBJ1-1 and V is TRBV20-1; TRBD1 is a possible D gene (6 bases). Trimming cost V 2 bases and J 1 base, with 11 bases left between them. The CDR3 has 14 residues. Germline CDR1 DFQATT, CDR2 SNEGSKA (reference sequence). The CDR3 DNA follows: TGCAGTGCTAGAAGTGACAGGAAGAACACTGAAGCTTTCTTT. Encoded protein: CSARSDRKNTEAFF.

This clonotype came up a few times. The chain recombines TRBV20-1 with TRBJ1-1, with TRBD1 matching over 8 bases. In germline, CDR1 is DFQATT, CDR2 SNEGSKA (reference sequence). Germline trimming cut 3 bases from V and 10 bases from J; bases unmatched to any gene: 10. This CDR3 has 13 residues. The CDR3 region has the DNA TGCAGTGCTAGGACAGGGGAAGGGGTGATAGCTTTCTTT. Amino acids: CSARTGEGVIAFF.